This T cell receptor (beta chain) derives from a study of blood T cell repertoires in COVID-19. This clone has only a few counts. The ends were cut back, 4 bases at V and 7 bases at J, with 8 bases in the middle. CDR1 and CDR2 from the germline V gene are WNHNN and SYGVQD (reference sequence). The CDR3 is 12 residues long. Sequencing was performed with immunoSEQ multiplex PCR; in TCRdb, only in-frame clones are kept and a portion is missing. The repertoire holds fewer than 85,000 clones, around four fifths seen once, with approximately 15% in the top ten. The chain links TRBV10-1 to TRBJ2-1; D is possibly TRBD2 (6 bases). This clonotype originated in a woman aged 60-75 years with acute or convalescent COVID-19. The sample comprised peripheral blood. The CDR3, as DNA: TGCGCCAGCAGTGGTAGCGGTAATGAGCAGTTCTTC. As protein: CASSGSGNEQFF.